These T cell receptor beta chains were read from a single sample in a study of blood T cell repertoires in COVID-19. Sequenced by immunoSEQ multiplex PCR; TCRdb stores in-frame clones only, minus some. The sample yields 110,000 or so clones, 85% seen once. Sequenced sample: peripheral blood. Source of these receptors: a man in his forties with acute or convalescent COVID-19. CDR3s include the opening cysteine and the closing phenylalanine or tryptophan. A D gene is named only where the DNA matches it firmly. Size is omitted from some rows. Given values are once, few, many or a class for expanded clones.

CDR3aa	CDR3nt	v_gene	j_gene	d_gene	abundance
CASSLGAGGLYEQYF	TGTGCCAGCAGCTTAGGAGCGGGGGGCCTCTACGAGCAGTACTTC	TRBV7-2	TRBJ2-7	TRBD2	NA
CASTFYPDSHEQYF	TGTGCCAGCACTTTTTACCCAGACAGCCACGAGCAGTACTTC	TRBV6-5	TRBJ2-7	NA	NA
CASSLERGDTQYF	TGTGCCAGCAGCTTAGAAAGGGGGGATACGCAGTATTTT	TRBV11-1	TRBJ2-3	NA	NA
CASSAEVGTLNSNQPQHF	TGTGCCAGCAGCGCCGAAGTGGGGACATTAAATAGCAATCAGCCCCAGCATTTT	TRBV21-1	TRBJ1-5	NA	NA
CASSRMGQGPFGLADTQYF	TGCGCCAGCAGCCGAATGGGACAGGGGCCCTTCGGTTTGGCAGATACGCAGTATTTT	TRBV4-1	TRBJ2-3	TRBD1	NA
CASSQAADGYTF	TGTGCCAGCAGCCAAGCAGCGGATGGCTACACCTTC	TRBV4-2	TRBJ1-2	NA	once
CSVDPGAVGYTF	TGCAGCGTTGATCCAGGGGCTGTCGGCTACACCTTC	TRBV29-1	TRBJ1-2	NA	NA
CASSQGVDRVGGYTF	TGCGCCAGCAGCCAAGGGGTAGACAGGGTAGGCGGCTACACCTTC	TRBV4-1	TRBJ1-2	TRBD1	few
CASRTGTSGGPSYNEQFF	TGTGCAAGTCGCACCGGGACTAGCGGGGGCCCGTCCTACAATGAGCAGTTCTTC	TRBV12-2	TRBJ2-1	NA	NA
CASSLGLRTGELFF	TGTGCCAGCAGCTTAGGGCTCCGAACCGGGGAGCTGTTTTTT	TRBV11-3	TRBJ2-2	NA	NA
CASSTPPGTGEGYEQYF	TGTGCCAGCAGTACCCCCCCCGGGACAGGGGAGGGGTACGAGCAGTACTTC	TRBV6-2/TRBV6-3	TRBJ2-7	TRBD1	NA
CASSQTGTVWGYTF	TGCGCCAGCAGCCAGACCGGGACAGTTTGGGGCTACACCTTC	TRBV4-1	TRBJ1-2	TRBD1	NA
CASSQGGGSSYNEQFF	TGTGCCAGCAGCCAGGGCGGGGGTAGCTCCTACAATGAGCAGTTCTTC	TRBV7-7	TRBJ2-1	TRBD2	once
CASSLDPNRLNTGELFF	TGTGCCAGCAGCTTAGATCCCAACAGGCTGAACACCGGGGAGCTGTTTTTT	TRBV7-2	TRBJ2-2	NA	NA
CASSYATPAGTDTQYF	TGTGCCAGCAGTTACGCGACCCCTGCGGGCACAGATACGCAGTATTTT	TRBV6-2/TRBV6-3	TRBJ2-3	NA	NA
CASPDGRTIGTSNEQFF	TGTGCCAGCCCCGATGGGAGGACCATCGGGACTAGCAATGAGCAGTTCTTC	TRBV2	TRBJ2-1	TRBD2	NA
CASSLDGQGAYEQYF	TGTGCCAGCAGCTTGGACGGTCAGGGGGCGTACGAGCAGTACTTC	TRBV5-5	TRBJ2-7	TRBD1	few
CASSLTGGHEQYF	TGTGCCAGCAGTTTAACAGGGGGCCACGAGCAGTACTTC	TRBV5-4	TRBJ2-7	TRBD1	NA
CASSHSRGTSTDTQYF	TGCGCCAGCAGCCACAGCAGAGGGACTAGCACAGATACGCAGTATTTT	TRBV4-1	TRBJ2-3	NA	NA
CASSAWSYGYTF	TGTGCCAGCAGTGCGTGGAGCTATGGCTACACCTTC	TRBV2	TRBJ1-2	NA	NA
CASSTKRGGNTGELFF	TGTGCCAGTAGTACAAAGCGGGGGGGAAACACCGGGGAGCTGTTTTTT	TRBV19	TRBJ2-2	TRBD2	NA
CASSLDGGASADTQYF	TGTGCCAGCAGCTTGGATGGGGGGGCGAGCGCAGATACGCAGTATTTT	TRBV5-6	TRBJ2-3	NA	NA
CASSPRDLSSGANVLTF	TGCGCCAGCAGCCCCCGGGACTTGAGCTCTGGGGCCAACGTCCTGACTTTC	TRBV5-1	TRBJ2-6	NA	NA
CASSLVGEESPLHF	TGTGCCAGCAGTCTCGTCGGGGAAGAGTCACCCCTCCACTTT	TRBV7-2	TRBJ1-6	NA	once
CASSLVPGGTEAFF	TGTGCCAGCAGCTTAGTACCTGGGGGGACTGAAGCTTTCTTT	TRBV11-1	TRBJ1-1	NA	NA